This is a list of T cell receptor beta chains from one sample in a study of CD8 T cells in ankylosing spondylitis. TCRdb reprocessed the 5' RACE reads with MiXCR, giving one entry per CDR3 protein. The table lists fewer than 250,000 distinct CDR3 sequences, about 30% of them singletons. The sample taken for sequencing was blood, either unsorted or a sorted T cell fraction (not recorded which). Every receptor here comes from a male donor with ankylosing spondylitis or in good health (not recorded which). CDR3s include the opening cysteine and the closing phenylalanine or tryptophan. The D gene is left open where the match is weak. Rows give clone size only sometimes, using once, few, many, or a class for an expanded clone.

TRBJ2-7 | - | - | TRBV28 | TGTGCCAGCAGTTCCGCCGCACAGCGAGGGTACGAGCAGTACTTC | CASSSAAQRGYEQYF
TRBJ2-7 | few | - | TRBV12-3/TRBV12-4 | TGTGCCAGCAGCCACAACGGGTACGAGCAGTACTTC | CASSHNGYEQYF
TRBJ2-1 | - | - | TRBV28 | TGTGCCAGCAGAGACACCCAGGGAGCCTACAATGAGCAGTTCTTC | CASRDTQGAYNEQFF
TRBJ2-2 | - | TRBD1 | TRBV5-1 | TGCGCCAGCAGCTCGACCGGGACAGCGAACACCGGGGAGCTGTTTTTT | CASSSTGTANTGELFF
TRBJ2-3 | few | TRBD1 | TRBV10-3 | TGTGCCATCAGTGAGAGGACAGGGGGTCGCACAGATACGCAGTATTTT | CAISERTGGRTDTQYF
TRBJ2-3 | few | - | TRBV12-3/TRBV12-4 | TGTGCCAGCAGAGCCCCGGGGAGGGGGAGCACAGATACGCAGTATTTT | CASRAPGRGSTDTQYF
TRBJ1-1 | - | TRBD1 | TRBV5-1 | TGCGCCAGCAGGGATACCGGGACAGGGGATATGAACACTGAAGCTTTCTTT | CASRDTGTGDMNTEAFF
TRBJ2-1 | - | TRBD1 | TRBV3-1 | TGTGCCAGCAGCCCGGGACAGGCCCATAGGAATGAGCAGTTCTTC | CASSPGQAHRNEQFF
TRBJ2-3 | once | TRBD1 | TRBV10-1 | TGCGCCAGCAGCGCTCGGACAGGGGCCCTCACAGATACGCAGTATTTT | CASSARTGALTDTQYF
TRBJ2-1 | - | - | TRBV12-3/TRBV12-4 | TGTGCCAGCAGCGAACTAGGTGGGGGACGCGATGAGCAGTTCTTC | CASSELGGGRDEQFF
TRBJ2-1 | - | TRBD1 | TRBV6-2/TRBV6-3 | TGTGCCAGCAGTTACAAGATGGGACAGGGGGTATCGACTTTAGCCTACAATGAGCAGTTCTTC | CASSYKMGQGVSTLAYNEQFF
TRBJ2-5 | - | TRBD2 | TRBV7-7 | TGTGCCAGCAGCGGACTAGCGGGGGTCCAAGAGACCCAGTACTTC | CASSGLAGVQETQYF
TRBJ2-5 | - | - | TRBV7-7 | TGTGCTAGCAGCTTTGGGGGGCCAGCAGAGACCCAGTACTTC | CASSFGGPAETQYF
TRBJ2-2 | - | - | TRBV9 | TGTGCCAGCAGCGTAGAAAGCGGCGGGGCGAACACCGGGGAGCTGTTTTTT | CASSVESGGANTGELFF
TRBJ1-1 | few | - | TRBV5-6 | TGTGCCAGCAGCTTGGGGCAGGCGAACACTGAAGCTTTCTTT | CASSLGQANTEAFF